These 16 T cell receptor beta chains originate from one sample sequenced in a study of T-cell reconstitution after alpha-beta-depleted transplantation in children. Preparation of the TCRbeta library was carried out with unique molecular identifiers. TCRdb independently ran MiXCR on the PCR reads; one entry per CDR3 protein. The sample has 55,000 to 65,000 distinct CDR3 sequences, about 40% seen once; the top ten hold roughly 98%. The specimen comprised PBMCs, mostly from graft donor cells, sampled 360 days after TCRalphabeta/CD19-depleted stem cell transplant. The receptors originated from a male patient aged 10-17 years who had a stem cell transplant for acute lymphoblastic leukemia, so the T cells may come from the graft donor.

The chain uses TRBV7-2 and TRBJ2-3, with a weak D call TRBD2 (7 bases). The CDR3 has 15 residues. Germline V gives CDR1 SGHTA, CDR2 FQGNSA. V was shortened by 2 bases and J by 5 bases, with 14 bases between the two germline ends. The CDR3 DNA reads TGTGCCAGCAGCTTACGGGGGGCGATAAGAGATACGCAGTATTTT. This encodes CASSLRGAIRDTQYF.

The chain links TRBV6-1 to TRBJ1-2; unclear D gene. This CDR3 is built from 13 residues. CDR1 and CDR2 from the germline V gene are MNHNS and SASEGT. Deletions cut 0 bases from V and 7 bases from J, with 9 bases between. The CDR3 protein is CASSEAAAGGYTF. DNA for the CDR3: TGTGCCAGCAGTGAAGCGGCGGCGGGTGGCTACACCTTC.

This clonotype has just a few counts. V is TRBV2 and J is TRBJ2-2, with D uncertain. The germline V gene has CDR1 SNHLY and CDR2 FYNNEI. The V end was cut by 2 bases, the J end by 3 bases, with 13 bases between. This CDR3 region has 16 residues. DNA for the CDR3: TGTGCCAGCAGTGAACCTAATCACCGGGACACCGGGGAGCTGTTTTTT. Its protein product is CASSEPNHRDTGELFF.

In its sample, this clonotype was seen a few times. The CDR3: CASSFVRGSQAFF. CDR3 nucleotide sequence: TGTGCCAGCAGCTTCGTCAGGGGCTCCCAAGCTTTCTTT. The V call is TRBV5-6, the J call TRBJ1-1; a possible D gene is TRBD1 (6 bases). The germline gives CDR1 SGHDT, CDR2 YYEEEE. The CDR3 runs 13 residues. The V and J ends lost 2 bases and 9 bases respectively, with 14 bases between them.

Here the CDR3 DNA reads TGTGCCAGCGCGACAGGGGTTGGCTACGAGCAGTACTTC. Residues: CASATGVGYEQYF. This chain connects TRBV7-7 to TRBJ2-7, with 8 positions matching TRBD1. V was pared by 8 bases and J by 3 bases, with 6 bases of the junction left unmatched. Looked up from germline, CDR1 is SSHAT and CDR2 is FNYEAQ (reference sequence). The CDR3 length is 13 residues.

This chain connects TRBV29-1 to TRBJ1-2; 7 positions agree with TRBD1. This CDR3 comprises 12 residues. Germline V CDR1 and CDR2: SQVTM, ANQGSEA. Trimming cost V 7 bases and J 4 bases; bases outside gene matches: 6. The CDR3 DNA sequence: TGCAGCGCAAGACAGGGCTCCTATGGCTACACCTTC. Translating gives CSARQGSYGYTF.

For the CDR3, the DNA is TGCAGTGCTAGAGACCCCGGACAGGGGACCCAGCCCCAGCATTTT. Its translation: CSARDPGQGTQPQHF. The V and J genes are TRBV20-1 and TRBJ1-5; 9 bases match TRBD1. CDR3 length equals 15 residues. Germline CDR1 is DFQATT and CDR2 is SNEGSKA (reference sequence). V shed 0 bases, J shed 7 bases, and the junction held 7 bases outside the gene matches.

V usage is TRBV11-2 and J usage is TRBJ2-7, with D perhaps matching TRBD2 (6 bases). Germline CDR1 and CDR2: SGHAT and FQNNGV. The V end lost 0 bases, the J end lost 7 bases, and 10 bases lay between the germline ends. This CDR3 has 13 residues. As DNA, the CDR3 is TGTGCCAGCAGCTTAGAGTTGGAGGGGGAGCAGTACTTC. Translating it yields CASSLELEGEQYF.

This clonotype showed up just a few times. V and J are TRBV29-1 and TRBJ1-1; possibly TRBD1 for D (6 bases). V was clipped by 0 bases and J by 5 bases, with 19 bases between them. CDR1 and CDR2 (germline): SQVTM, ANQGSEA. There are 16 residues in the CDR3. The CDR3 bases are TGCAGCGTTGAAGATGGTCTGGGCAGGGGATATACTGAAGCTTTCTTT. Protein product: CSVEDGLGRGYTEAFF. The variable domain in full, completed from reference TRBV29-1 and TRBJ1-1, reads SAVISQKPSRDICQRGTSLTIQCQVDSQVTMMFWYRQQPGQSLTLIATANQGSEATYESGFVIDKFPISRPNLTFSTLTVSNMSPEDSSIYLCSVEDGLGRGYTEAFFGQGTRLTVV.

The gene calls are TRBV12-3 or TRBV12-4 and TRBJ2-3; no firm D call. The CDR3 runs to 14 residues. The ends were cut back, 9 bases at V and 2 bases at J, with 15 bases in the middle. CDR3 amino acids: CASSPETATDTQYF. The DNA of the CDR3 is TGTGCCAGTAGCCCCGAAACAGCCACAGATACGCAGTATTTT.

The chain combines TRBV20-1 with TRBJ1-2, with D uncertain. CDR3 length: 13 residues. Germline lookup yields CDR1 DFQATT and CDR2 SNEGSKA (reference sequence). With 6 bases removed from V and 4 bases from J, the gap between germline ends came to 15 bases. CDR3 sequence: CSAHRFGVYGYTF. CDR3 bases: TGCAGTGCCCACCGCTTCGGGGTCTATGGCTACACCTTC.

The V gene is TRBV2, the J gene TRBJ1-1, with TRBD1 identical over 8 bases. This CDR3 is 16 amino acids long. Germline values: CDR1 SNHLY, CDR2 FYNNEI. V shed 5 bases and J 3 bases; nucleotides not matched to a gene: 11. Here the CDR3 reads CASSKPTGVTDTEAFF. CDR3 in DNA: TGTGCCAGCAGTAAACCGACAGGGGTGACGGACACTGAAGCTTTCTTT. Combining the CDR3 with reference TRBV2 and TRBJ1-1 gives the whole variable domain EPEVTQTPSHQVTQMGQEVILRCVPISNHLYFYWYRQILGQKVEFLVSFYNNEISEKSEIFDDQFSVERPDGSNFTLKIRSTKLEDSAMYFCASSKPTGVTDTEAFFGQGTRLTVV.

This clonotype appeared once. The chain recombines TRBV20-1 with TRBJ2-7; weak D call: TRBD1 (6 bases). CDR1 and CDR2 (germline): DFQATT, SNEGSKA (reference sequence). The CDR3 has 14 amino acids. The V gene lost 6 bases and the J gene lost 4 bases, with 19 bases spanning the gap. The CDR3 DNA reads TGCAGTGCCAGGGCACAGGGAATTTCATACGAGCAGTACTTC. Encoded protein: CSARAQGISYEQYF.

This sequence joins TRBV4-3 and TRBJ2-7, with 9 nucleotides matching TRBD1. This CDR3 spans 15 amino acids. V lost 6 bases and J lost 3; bases outside the gene matches: 9. CDR1 LGHNA and CDR2 YSLEER come from the germline V gene. The CDR3 DNA reads as TGCGCCAGCAGTAAAGGGACAGGGTCGAGCTACGAGCAGTACTTC. Amino acids: CASSKGTGSSYEQYF.

This clonotype has a handful of counts. This chain connects TRBV29-1 to TRBJ2-7; 7 bases align to TRBD1. From germline, CDR1 is SQVTM and CDR2 ANQGSEA. V lost 2 bases, J lost 4 bases, and 11 bases stayed unmatched. This CDR3 has 15 amino acids. The CDR3 sequence is CSVELRDRVVYEQYF. The CDR3, as DNA: TGCAGCGTTGAACTACGAGACAGGGTGGTTTACGAGCAGTACTTC.

This clonotype was recorded a few times. The genes are TRBV7-2 and TRBJ1-1; weak D call: TRBD1 (5 bases). This CDR3 has 16 amino acids. Trimming pared 5 bases from V and 0 bases from J, leaving 16 bases between. Germline CDR1 reads SGHTA; CDR2 reads FQGNSA. CDR3 nucleotide sequence: TGTGCCAGCAGCCCGGGGACGATTCGAATGAACACTGAAGCTTTCTTT. This gives the protein CASSPGTIRMNTEAFF.